Below are 5 T cell receptor beta chains sequenced from a single sample in a study of OX40 agonist ivuxolimab in advanced cancers. The method was immunoSEQ multiplex PCR; TCRdb's version includes in-frame clones alone and lacks a portion of them. Among 50,000 or so clones listed, about 85% were seen once. The source material was CD4+ or CD8+ T cells sorted from blood, sampled in a trial of the OX40 agonist ivuxolimab. These receptors were collected from an adult with an advanced solid tumor such as melanoma, head and neck, liver or kidney cancer.

This chain's CDR3 is CASSAQTYGAHYGYTF. DNA of the CDR3: TGTGCCAGCAGCGCCCAAACCTACGGGGCACACTATGGCTACACCTTC. The rearrangement links TRBV7-9 to TRBJ1-2; maybe TRBD1 (5 bases). The CDR3 totals 16 residues. Between the trimmed V and J ends, which lost 5 bases and 3 bases, there was a span of 19 bases. CDR1 and CDR2 from the germline V gene are SEHNR and FQNEAQ (reference sequence).

This rearrangement joins TRBV7-9 to TRBJ2-7; D unclear. The CDR3 is 12 residues long. CDR1 is SEHNR and CDR2 is FQNEAQ in the germline V gene (reference sequence). The V and J ends lost 1 base and 7 bases respectively, with 8 bases between them. In DNA, the CDR3 is TGTGCCAGCAGCTTAGGGTACCGGGAGCAGTACTTC. Encoded protein: CASSLGYREQYF.

The chain employs TRBV6-5 and TRBJ1-5; possibly TRBD1 for D (6 bases). The V gene's germline CDR1 is MNHEY and CDR2 SVGAGI. The CDR3 contains 15 residues. Trimming took 6 bases from V and 6 from J, leaving 18 bases between them. CDR3 sequence reads: CASSLRQVSGQPQHF. Written as DNA, the CDR3 is TGTGCCAGCAGCTTACGACAGGTTTCCGGTCAGCCCCAGCATTTT.

V usage is TRBV25-1 and J usage is TRBJ2-1; D might be TRBD2 (6 bases). V lost 4 bases to trimming and J lost 3 bases, with 13 bases between them. The germline gives CDR1 MGHDK, CDR2 SYGVNS. The CDR3 sequence is 15 residues long. The CDR3 region has the DNA TGTGCCAGCAGTGGGGCCGGACTACTCTACAATGAGCAGTTCTTC. It translates to CASSGAGLLYNEQFF.

With respect to this clone: At one end the junction does not follow the germline gene, possibly because of a read error. J is TRBJ2-3 and V is TRBV14; no firm D call. Germline CDR1 reads SGHDN; CDR2 reads FVKESK. The length of the CDR3 is 17 residues. CDR3 in DNA: TGTGCCAGCAGCAAAGACACAGCGAGTACTAGCACAGATACGCAGTATTTT. This translates into CASSKDTASTSTDTQYF.